This T cell receptor beta chain was sequenced for a study of CD8 T cells in Susac syndrome. Study-level background: Patients with Susac syndrome were therapy-naive, on corticosteroids, or on intravenous immunoglobulin alone at the time that blood was drawn. Study findings and constraints: The authors acknowledged that their TCR sequencing and HLA analysis involved a relatively small number of individuals.

As to this clonotype: Its antigen is unknown.

Germline assignment: CDR1 GTSNPN and CDR2 SVGIG (reference sequence). The CDR3 length is 12 residues. The V and J ends lost 1 base and 5 bases respectively, with 5 bases between them. Random hexamers served to reverse transcribe roughly 0.45 to 1 ug RNA. Multiplex immunoSEQ PCR targeted 54 Vbeta and 13 Jbeta TCR beta segments. MiXCR, applied by TCRdb to the immunoSEQ multiplex PCR reads, yields one record per CDR3 protein. The repertoire includes approximately 50,000 distinct CDR3 sequences, more than 85% of them detected once, and roughly 0.8% sits in the top ten. The sequenced sample consisted of CD8+ T cells from PBMCs. The receptor comes from a human donor with Susac syndrome. V gene TRBV30 combines with J gene TRBJ2-2, with no clear D. The CDR3 spells CAWSALTGELFF. CDR3 DNA sequence: TGTGCCTGGAGTGCCTTGACCGGGGAGCTGTTTTTT. The entire variable domain, with the rest obtained from reference TRBV30 and TRBJ2-2, is as follows: SQTIHQWPATLVQPVGSPLSLECTVEGTSNPNLYWYRQAAGRGLQLLFYSVGIGQISSEVPQNLSASRPQDRQFILSSKKLLLSDSGFYLCAWSALTGELFFGEGSRLTVL.